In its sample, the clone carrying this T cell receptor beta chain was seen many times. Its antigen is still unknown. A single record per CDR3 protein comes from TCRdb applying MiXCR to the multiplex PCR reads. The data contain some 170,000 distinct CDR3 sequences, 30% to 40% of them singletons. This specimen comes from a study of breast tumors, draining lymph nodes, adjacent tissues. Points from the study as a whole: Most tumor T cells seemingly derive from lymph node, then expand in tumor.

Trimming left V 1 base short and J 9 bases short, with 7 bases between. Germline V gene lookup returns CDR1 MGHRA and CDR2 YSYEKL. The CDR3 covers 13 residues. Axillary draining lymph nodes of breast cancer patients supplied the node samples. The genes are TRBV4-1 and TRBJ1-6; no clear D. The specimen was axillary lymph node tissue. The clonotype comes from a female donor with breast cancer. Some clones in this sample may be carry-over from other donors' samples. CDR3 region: CASSQVMVSPLHF. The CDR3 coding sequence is TGCGCCAGCAGCCAAGTCATGGTTTCACCCCTCCACTTT.